These T cell receptor beta chains were read from a single sample in a study of T cell changes during pregnancy in multiple sclerosis. Sequencing was performed with immunoSEQ multiplex PCR; in TCRdb, only in-frame clones are kept and a portion is missing. Counted here are 40,000 or so clones, about nine tenths occurring once; the ten biggest clones make up around 0.35%. Sequencing used CD4+ T cells from peripheral blood mononuclear cells, obtained in the third trimester of pregnancy. These TCRs come from a female donor in good health, enrolled as a control in a pregnancy study. Each CDR3 is given with its conserved first and last residue. The D gene is left open where the match is weak. Rows give clone size only sometimes, using once, few, many, or a class for an expanded clone.

size | D | V | CDR3
NA | NA | TRBV12-5 | CASADGIGHGYTF
NA | TRBD1 | TRBV6-1 | CASGQANSYEQYF
NA | NA | TRBV7-3 | CASSPGQGDTQYF
NA | TRBD2 | TRBV5-1 | CASSLIAGVTYNEQFF
NA | NA | TRBV4-1 | CASSQWEEYEQYF
NA | NA | TRBV30 | CAWRVVGSGNTIYF
NA | NA | TRBV27 | CASSYRVGYGYTF
once | NA | TRBV5-1 | CASRVEWSSYEQYF
NA | NA | TRBV25-1 | CASSTGFRSADTQYF
NA | NA | TRBV7-9 | CASSSLYIRDGYTF